The 18 T cell receptor beta chains in this list originate from one sample, sequenced in a study of shared clonotypes between healthy human individuals. Cells designated naive CD8 were CD45RO-negative and were positively selected for CCR7, with terminally differentiated effector memory CD45RA+ cells excluded. Using immunoSEQ multiplex PCR, the repertoire was profiled, and TCRdb retains in-frame clones only, with some absent. The data hold 2 million to 2.5 million clones, with roughly 95% observed a single time. What was sequenced was naive CD8+ T cells sorted from blood. All receptors derive from a man in his late teens or twenties in good health.

This chain links TRBV7-9 with TRBJ2-5, with D hard to call. V was pared by 2 bases and J by 2 bases, with 18 bases between. This CDR3 is built from 17 residues. Germline V gene sequence: CDR1 SEHNR, CDR2 FQNEAQ (reference sequence). CDR3 in amino acids: CASSLRDKDPLQETQYF. Written as DNA, the CDR3 is TGTGCCAGCAGCTTACGTGACAAGGACCCCTTACAAGAGACCCAGTACTTC.

The CDR3 bases are TGCGCCAGCAGCCAAGATCCGGCCACTACTGAAGCTTTCTTT. This translates into CASSQDPATTEAFF. The rearrangement uses TRBV4-1 and TRBJ1-1; D is ambiguous. The germline CDR1 and CDR2 sequences are MGHRA and YSYEKL. The CDR3 runs 14 residues. The V end lost 0 bases, the J end lost 5 bases, and 10 bases lay between the germline ends.

This rearrangement joins TRBV11-3 to TRBJ2-1, with D perhaps TRBD1 (5 bases). Germline lookup yields CDR1 SGHNT and CDR2 YENEEA. This CDR3 comprises 14 residues. V lost 2 bases and J 3 bases, leaving 8 bases between the germline ends. CDR3 bases: TGTGCCAGCAGCTTAACAGGCGACTACAATGAGCAGTTCTTC. Residues: CASSLTGDYNEQFF.

V is TRBV28 and J is TRBJ1-3; 7 bases are shared with TRBD1. Germline V CDR1 and CDR2: MDHEN, SYDVKM. With V trimmed by 5 bases and J by 0 bases, 4 bases remained unmatched. The CDR3 is made up of 15 amino acids. DNA of the CDR3: TGTGCCAGCAGTCCCGACAGGGACTCTGGAAACACCATATATTTT. Translating gives CASSPDRDSGNTIYF.

The V and J genes are TRBV4-1 and TRBJ2-5, with 10 bases matching TRBD2. V lost 4 bases, J lost 5 bases, and 7 bases stayed unmatched. The CDR3 runs to 15 residues. CDR1 and CDR2 from the germline V gene are MGHRA and YSYEKL. The CDR3 region has the DNA TGCGCCAGCAGCCCCACGACTAGCGGGTACGAGACCCAGTACTTC. Amino acids: CASSPTTSGYETQYF.

The V call is TRBV7-9, the J call TRBJ2-7; D possibly corresponds to TRBD1 (6 bases). Germline loops: CDR1 SEHNR, CDR2 FQNEAQ (reference sequence). V lost 6 bases and J 0 bases, leaving 15 bases between the germline ends. The CDR3 length is 15 residues. The CDR3 DNA reads TGTGCCAGCAGACAAACTACAGGGCCCTCCTACGAGCAGTACTTC. It yields the protein CASRQTTGPSYEQYF.

The gene calls are TRBV6-1 and TRBJ1-5; D is ambiguous. The germline gives CDR1 MNHNS, CDR2 SASEGT. CDR3 length equals 13 residues. V gave up 7 bases and J gave up 5 bases, with 12 bases separating them. The chain's CDR3 is CASTKRVDQPQHF. The DNA for the CDR3 is TGTGCCAGCACTAAGAGGGTTGATCAGCCCCAGCATTTT.

The rearrangement joins TRBV5-4 to TRBJ2-7; TRBD1 matches at 8 bases. This CDR3 contains 13 residues. CDR1 is SGHNT, CDR2 YYREEE, per germline (reference sequence). The ends lost 4 bases at V and 1 base at J; junction bases unmatched: 1. CDR3 in amino acids: CASSTGGSYEQYF. The CDR3 DNA is TGTGCCAGCAGCACAGGGGGGTCCTACGAGCAGTACTTC.

This clone was found once. V gene TRBV6-5 combines with J gene TRBJ1-1, with unresolved D. V dropped 5 bases and J dropped 5 bases, with 12 bases sitting between them. This CDR3 has 13 residues. Germline loops: CDR1 MNHEY, CDR2 SVGAGI. The CDR3 region has the DNA TGTGCCAGCAGTATACTATTCGGGACTGAAGCTTTCTTT. It translates to CASSILFGTEAFF.

Notes on this clone: A read error may produce the germline difference seen at one junction end. This chain connects TRBV28 to TRBJ1-2, with D unresolved. Germline CDR1 MDHEN, CDR2 SYDVKM. The CDR3 runs to 12 residues. CDR3 amino acids: CASSLGYLPTFF. As DNA, the CDR3 is TGTGCCAGCAGTTTAGGTTATCTGCCGACATTCTTC.

The chain combines TRBV14 with TRBJ1-1; D is ambiguous. Germline V gene lookup returns CDR1 SGHDN and CDR2 FVKESK. The V end was cut by 0 bases, the J end by 0 bases, with 11 bases between. CDR3 length equals 16 residues. CDR3 sequence reads: CASSQEWAHLNTEAFF. The CDR3 nucleotides read TGTGCCAGCAGCCAAGAGTGGGCACACCTGAACACTGAAGCTTTCTTT.

The rearrangement uses TRBV15 and TRBJ1-1; 7 bases align to TRBD1. The ends lost 2 bases at V and 1 base at J; junction bases unmatched: 7. Germline CDR1 and CDR2: LNHNV and YYDKDF (reference sequence). CDR3 length: 16 amino acids. The CDR3 region is CATSRTPGTENTEAFF. CDR3 nucleotide sequence: TGTGCCACCAGCAGAACCCCCGGGACAGAGAACACTGAAGCTTTCTTT.

Only one count was recorded for this clone. Sequence at one end of the junction differs from germline and may be a read error. The genes are TRBV28 and TRBJ2-3, with a possible D match to TRBD1 (5 bases). This CDR3 comprises 13 residues. CDR1 is MDHEN and CDR2 is SYDVKM in the germline V gene. CDR3 sequence: CASSFQGTHTQYF. CDR3 coding DNA: TGTGCCAGCAGTTTCCAGGGCACACATACGCAGTATTTT.

The chain links TRBV11-2 to TRBJ1-2; a possible D gene is TRBD1 (5 bases). The CDR3 length is 13 residues. Between the trimmed V and J ends, which lost 3 bases and 6 bases, there was a span of 11 bases. Germline lookup yields CDR1 SGHAT and CDR2 FQNNGV. CDR3 nucleotides: TGTGCCAGCAGCTTCTCTGGGGCTGATGGCTACACCTTC. This translates into CASSFSGADGYTF.

The gene calls are TRBV30 and TRBJ2-6; tentatively, D is TRBD1 (6 bases). Germline CDR1 GTSNPN, CDR2 SVGIG (reference sequence). Trimming shortened V by 2 bases and J by 0 bases, and 17 bases separated the two germline ends. This CDR3 has 18 amino acids. DNA for the CDR3: TGTGCCTGGAGTTCTGGACAGACTAAACTCTCTGGGGCCAACGTCCTGACTTTC. This codes for CAWSSGQTKLSGANVLTF.

The V call is TRBV4-3, the J call TRBJ2-7; 7 nucleotides match TRBD1. This CDR3 comprises 17 residues. The germline gives CDR1 LGHNA, CDR2 YSLEER. V trimming: 0 bases; J trimming: 0 bases; junction bases outside the gene matches: 8. The CDR3 nucleotides are TGCGCCAGCAGCCAAGACTTCGACAGGGTCTTCTCCTACGAGCAGTACTTC. Translated, it gives CASSQDFDRVFSYEQYF.

V usage is TRBV27 and J usage is TRBJ2-1; perhaps D is TRBD1 or TRBD2 (5 bases each). The germline CDR1 and CDR2 sequences are MNHEY and SMNVEV (reference sequence). V lost 3 bases to trimming and J lost 0 bases, with 12 bases between them. The CDR3 has 16 residues. The CDR3 sequence: CASSFLGVRSYNEQFF. Here the CDR3 DNA reads TGTGCCAGCAGTTTTCTGGGGGTCCGCTCCTACAATGAGCAGTTCTTC.

The rearrangement joins TRBV9 to TRBJ2-5; 13 nucleotides align to TRBD2. Trimming cost V 3 bases and J 3 bases; bases outside gene matches: 11. In germline, CDR1 is SGDLS, CDR2 YYNGEE. The CDR3 has 18 amino acids. CDR3 sequence: CASSAYSIGTSGKETQYF. CDR3 DNA sequence: TGTGCCAGCAGCGCCTATAGTATCGGGACTAGCGGGAAAGAGACCCAGTACTTC.